This TCR beta chain was obtained from a study of blood T cell repertoires in COVID-19 (dated by TCRdb to about 2020). About the full investigation: The collaborator samples originated in the United States, Italy and Spain and spanned the acute and convalescent phases of COVID-19. Where HLA class I and class II types were available, the types were taken from metadata supplied by the sample provider, not from assay-based typing. Samples were obtained from the ongoing ImmuneRACE study (first 160 participants) and from 1,254 subjects provided by 6 global collaborators. The sample metadata nearly always contained a de-identified subject ID, COVID-19 status, age in years and sex. Subjects who had been exposed to COVID-19, were actively infected with it, or had recovered from it provided the deeply sampled blood TCRbeta repertoires that made up the dataset. A freely available public database, intended as a resource for researchers studying the immune response to SARS-CoV-2, is where the repertoires were released. The prospective study material was composed of cDNA or gDNA derived from T cells, B-cell-depleted T cells, or PBMCs. General findings and caveats noted by the study authors: How much clinical and demographic metadata was included differed by source and by participant, and the metadata was provided uncurated.

This clone was recorded once. Which antigen it targets is not known. No per-base quality is available; no much larger clone lies one base away. Collaborating institutions collected whole blood in K2EDTA tubes following their own protocols. For TCRbeta analysis, collaborator samples were shipped as frozen whole blood, as isolated PBMCs, or as DNA extracted from either sample type. The germline V gene encodes CDR1 KGHSH and CDR2 LQKENI. The CDR3 has 18 amino acids, counting the end cysteine and phenylalanine. Here the CDR3 DNA is all that survives: 54 bases in frame from base 1. V ends up 1 base short and J 2 bases short, with an unmatched junction base count of 6. The immunoSEQ Assay, a bias-controlled multiplex PCR, was used to amplify TCRbeta CDR3 regions from genomic DNA. As for how the authors treated the data: Nucleated cell counts per sample were estimated from amplification of reference gene primers within the assay. Sequence reads were collapsed and filtered to measure the absolute abundance of every unique TCRbeta CDR3 rearrangement. For each sample, productive Simpson clonality was calculated as the square root of Simpson's diversity index over productive rearrangements. TCRdb re-hosts the immuneACCESS table, in-frame sequences only. Its copies lack some clones; in the studies checked, an unresolved V gene accounts for under half of them, and the cause for the rest is not known. V and J calls and clone size are those listed in that table; D and trimming were worked out from the DNA. Within this sample are roughly 140,000 clones, with 80% to 90% of them counted one time only. Of the sample, more than 7.5% falls within the top ten clones.

The sequenced material came from peripheral blood. The chain is assembled from TRBV18 and TRBJ2-2, with 11 central nucleotides matching TRBD2. The sequence was obtained from a woman aged 45-65 years with acute or convalescent COVID-19. For the CDR3, the sequence is CASSPRTLAGGNTGELFF. The DNA sequence is TGTGCCAGCTCACCACGAACCCTAGCGGGGGGCAACACCGGGGAGCTGTTTTTT.